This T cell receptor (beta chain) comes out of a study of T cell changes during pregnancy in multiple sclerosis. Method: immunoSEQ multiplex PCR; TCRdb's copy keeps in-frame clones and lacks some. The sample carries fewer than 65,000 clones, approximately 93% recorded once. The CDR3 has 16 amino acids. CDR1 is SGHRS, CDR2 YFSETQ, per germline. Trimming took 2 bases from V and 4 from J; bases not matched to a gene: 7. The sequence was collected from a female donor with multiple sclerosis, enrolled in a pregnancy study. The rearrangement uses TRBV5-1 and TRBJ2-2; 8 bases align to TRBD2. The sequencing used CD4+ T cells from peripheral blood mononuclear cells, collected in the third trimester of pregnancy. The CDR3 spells CASSFGGGPGTGELFF. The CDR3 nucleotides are TGCGCCAGCAGCTTTGGCGGGGGGCCGGGCACCGGGGAGCTGTTTTTT.